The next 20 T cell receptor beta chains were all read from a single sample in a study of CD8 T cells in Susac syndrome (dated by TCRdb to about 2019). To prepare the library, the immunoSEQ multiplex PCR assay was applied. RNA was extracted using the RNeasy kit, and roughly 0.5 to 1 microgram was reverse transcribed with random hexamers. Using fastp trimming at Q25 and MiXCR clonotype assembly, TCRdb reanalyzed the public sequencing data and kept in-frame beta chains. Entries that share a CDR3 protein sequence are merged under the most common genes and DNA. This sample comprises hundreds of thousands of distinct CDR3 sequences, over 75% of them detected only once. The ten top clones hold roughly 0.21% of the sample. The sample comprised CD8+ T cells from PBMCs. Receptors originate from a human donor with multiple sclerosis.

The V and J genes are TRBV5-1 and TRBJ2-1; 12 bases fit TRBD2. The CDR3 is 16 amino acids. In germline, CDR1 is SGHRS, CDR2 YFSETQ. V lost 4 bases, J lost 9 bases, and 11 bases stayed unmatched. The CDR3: CASSPPLAGGPREQFF. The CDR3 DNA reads TGCGCCAGCAGCCCCCCCCTAGCGGGAGGGCCCCGTGAGCAGTTCTTC.

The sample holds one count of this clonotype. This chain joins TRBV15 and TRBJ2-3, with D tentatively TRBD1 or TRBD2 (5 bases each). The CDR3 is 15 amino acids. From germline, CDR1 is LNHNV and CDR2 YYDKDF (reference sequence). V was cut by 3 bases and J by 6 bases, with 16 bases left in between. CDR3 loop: CATSSQYGWGDTQYF. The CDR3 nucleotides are TGTGCCACCAGCAGTCAGTACGGGTGGGGGGATACGCAGTATTTT.

As DNA, the CDR3 is TGTGCCTGGAGTCAAGGGACAGGGCCTGGCAATGAGCAGTTCTTC. Its protein product is CAWSQGTGPGNEQFF. The chain couples TRBV30 to TRBJ2-1; 9 nucleotides align to TRBD1. The CDR3 loop spans 15 amino acids. CDR1 GTSNPN and CDR2 SVGIG come from the germline V gene (reference sequence). Trimming took 2 bases from V and 6 from J; bases not matched to a gene: 8.

The CDR3 spells CASSQDPAEGEAFF. The CDR3 coding sequence is TGCGCCAGCAGCCAAGATCCTGCAGAAGGTGAAGCTTTCTTT. The rearrangement uses TRBV4-1 and TRBJ1-1; D not resolved. The germline V gene has CDR1 MGHRA and CDR2 YSYEKL. V lost 0 bases to trimming and J lost 7 bases, with 12 bases between them. The CDR3 runs to 14 residues.

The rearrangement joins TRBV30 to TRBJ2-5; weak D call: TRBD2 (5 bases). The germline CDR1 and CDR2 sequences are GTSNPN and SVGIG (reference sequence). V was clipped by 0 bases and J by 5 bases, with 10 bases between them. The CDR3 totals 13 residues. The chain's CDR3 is CAWSVREPETQYF. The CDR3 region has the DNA TGTGCCTGGAGTGTACGGGAACCCGAGACCCAGTACTTC.

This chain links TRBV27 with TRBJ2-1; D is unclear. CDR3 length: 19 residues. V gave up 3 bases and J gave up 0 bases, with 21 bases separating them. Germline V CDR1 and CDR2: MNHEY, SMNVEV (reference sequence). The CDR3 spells CASSFPREGVAYSYNEQFF. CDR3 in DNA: TGTGCCAGCAGTTTCCCTCGCGAAGGTGTCGCTTACTCCTACAATGAGCAGTTCTTC.

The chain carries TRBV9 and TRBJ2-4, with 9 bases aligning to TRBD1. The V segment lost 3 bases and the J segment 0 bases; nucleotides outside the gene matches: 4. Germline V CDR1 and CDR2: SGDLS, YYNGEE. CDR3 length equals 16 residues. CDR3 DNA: TGTGCCAGCAGCGCGGGACAGGGTTTAGCCAAAAACATTCAGTACTTC. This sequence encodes CASSAGQGLAKNIQYF.

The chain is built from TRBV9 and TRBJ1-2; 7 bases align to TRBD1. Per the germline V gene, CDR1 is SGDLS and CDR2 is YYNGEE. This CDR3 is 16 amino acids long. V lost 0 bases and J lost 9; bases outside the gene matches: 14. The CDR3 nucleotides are TGTGCCAGCAGCGTAGGGGCAAACAGGACAGGAATTAGCTACACCTTC. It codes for CASSVGANRTGISYTF.

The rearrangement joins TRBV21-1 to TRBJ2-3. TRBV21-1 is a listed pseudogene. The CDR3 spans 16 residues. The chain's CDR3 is CASSKVGGVSTDTQYF. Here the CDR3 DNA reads TGTGCCAGCAGCAAAGTAGGCGGAGTTAGCACAGATACGCAGTATTTT.

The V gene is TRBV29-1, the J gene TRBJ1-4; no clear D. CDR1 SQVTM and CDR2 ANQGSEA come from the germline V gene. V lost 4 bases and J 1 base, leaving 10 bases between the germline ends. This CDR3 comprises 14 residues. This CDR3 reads CSVGVHGTNEKLFF. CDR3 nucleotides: TGCAGCGTTGGGGTCCACGGAACTAATGAAAAACTGTTTTTT.

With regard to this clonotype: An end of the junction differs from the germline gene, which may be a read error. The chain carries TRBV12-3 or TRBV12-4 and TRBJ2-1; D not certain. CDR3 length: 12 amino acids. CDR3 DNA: TGTGCCAGCAATTTACCCCCCCATGAGCAGTTCTTC. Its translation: CASNLPPHEQFF.

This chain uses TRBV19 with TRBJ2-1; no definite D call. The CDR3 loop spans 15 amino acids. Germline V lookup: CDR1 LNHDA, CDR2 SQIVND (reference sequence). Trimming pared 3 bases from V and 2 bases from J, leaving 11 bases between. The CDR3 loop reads CASSIMGRAYNEQFF. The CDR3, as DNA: TGTGCCAGTAGTATTATGGGAAGGGCCTACAATGAGCAGTTCTTC.

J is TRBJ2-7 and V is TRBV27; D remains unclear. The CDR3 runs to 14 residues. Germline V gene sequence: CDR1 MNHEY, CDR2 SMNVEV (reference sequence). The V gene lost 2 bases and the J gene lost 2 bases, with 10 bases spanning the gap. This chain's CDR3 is CASSLVAPAYEQYF. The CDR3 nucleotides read TGTGCCAGCAGTTTAGTGGCGCCGGCCTACGAGCAGTACTTC.

The CDR3 DNA follows: TGTGCCAGCAGTTTAGCCGGCGCGGCGTCTGAAGCTTTCTTT. Its translation: CASSLAGAASEAFF. V usage is TRBV12-3 or TRBV12-4 and J usage is TRBJ1-1, with D uncertain. The CDR3 length is 14 residues. V was trimmed by 0 bases and J by 6 bases, leaving 11 bases between them.

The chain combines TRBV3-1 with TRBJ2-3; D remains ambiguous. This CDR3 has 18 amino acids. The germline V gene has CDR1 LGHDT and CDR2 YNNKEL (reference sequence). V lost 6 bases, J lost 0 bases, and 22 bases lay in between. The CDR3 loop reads CASRQSLHPGFSTDTQYF. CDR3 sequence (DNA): TGTGCCAGCAGACAAAGCCTTCATCCGGGCTTTAGCACAGATACGCAGTATTTT.

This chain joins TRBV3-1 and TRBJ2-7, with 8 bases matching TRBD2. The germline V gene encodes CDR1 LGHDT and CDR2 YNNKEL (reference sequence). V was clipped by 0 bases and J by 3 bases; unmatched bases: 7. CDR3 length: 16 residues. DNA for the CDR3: TGTGCCAGCAGCCAAGAATGGGGAGCGGGAGTCTACGAGCAGTACTTC. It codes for CASSQEWGAGVYEQYF.

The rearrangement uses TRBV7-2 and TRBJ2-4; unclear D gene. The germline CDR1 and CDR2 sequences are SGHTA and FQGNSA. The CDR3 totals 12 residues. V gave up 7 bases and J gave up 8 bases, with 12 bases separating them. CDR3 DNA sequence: TGTGCCAGCACCCCAAGGGAAGACATTCAGTACTTC. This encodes CASTPREDIQYF.

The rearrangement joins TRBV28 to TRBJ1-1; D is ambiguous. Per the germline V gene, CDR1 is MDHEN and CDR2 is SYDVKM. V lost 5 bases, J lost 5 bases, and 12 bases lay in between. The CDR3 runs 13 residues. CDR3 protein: CASSGLGITEAFF. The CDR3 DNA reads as TGTGCCAGCAGTGGACTGGGGATTACTGAAGCTTTCTTT.

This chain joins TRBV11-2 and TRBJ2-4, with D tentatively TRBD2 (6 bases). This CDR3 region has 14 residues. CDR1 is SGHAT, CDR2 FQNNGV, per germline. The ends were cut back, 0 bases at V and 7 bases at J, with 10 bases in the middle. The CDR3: CASSLDRGMNIQYF. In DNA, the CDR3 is TGTGCCAGCAGCTTAGATCGGGGGATGAACATTCAGTACTTC.

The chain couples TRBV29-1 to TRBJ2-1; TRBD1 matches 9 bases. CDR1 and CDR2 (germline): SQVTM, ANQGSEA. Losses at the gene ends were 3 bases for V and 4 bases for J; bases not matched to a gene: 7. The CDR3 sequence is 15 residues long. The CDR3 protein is CSVEGPGQGYNEQFF. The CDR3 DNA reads TGCAGCGTTGAGGGGCCGGGACAGGGATACAATGAGCAGTTCTTC.